This T cell receptor (beta chain) was identified during a study of shared clonotypes between healthy human individuals. For the study at large: Each donor had three CD4 naive, three CD4 memory, two CD8 naive and one CD8 memory plate.

Each donor was a Caucasian adult residing in Nashville, Tennessee. CD4+ cell separation produced CD45RA+ naive and CD45RA-negative memory subsets. Per the authors' pipeline: Filtering of immunoSEQ junctional sequences could not match full-length read filtering. Measured with immunoSEQ multiplex PCR; TCRdb has only the in-frame clones, and not every one. V, J and clone size are taken as reported in that table, and D and trimming were inferred from the DNA itself. The sample includes 2,500,000 or so clones, 85% to 95% of them seen just once. Concerning this clone itself: Other nucleotide sequences in the sample specify the same CDR3.

Germline-derived CDR1 and CDR2 are SGDLS and YYNGEE. Trimming took off 3 bases at V and 2 bases at J, with 11 bases between the two ends. The CDR3 totals 14 residues. The J gene is TRBJ2-5, the V gene TRBV9; either TRBD1 or TRBD2 may supply D (5 bases each). Sample: naive CD4+ T cells from PBMCs. The subset denotes: CD45RA+ positively selected. The receptor comes from a man younger than 35 in good health. Some clones in this sample may be carry-over from other donors' samples. The CDR3 coding sequence is TGTGCCAGCAGCGGGGGGAGAGGGCAAGAGACCCAGTACTTC. Its protein product is CASSGGRGQETQYF.